Following are 5 T cell receptor beta chains from one sample sequenced in a study of T-cell memory formation after mild COVID-19. Using its own MiXCR run on the 5' RACE reads, TCRdb lists one record per CDR3 protein. The profile shows tens of thousands of distinct CDR3 sequences, about 16% of them singletons. Sequences were obtained from PBMCs or a T cell subset sorted from them (not recorded which). The receptor set was obtained from a man between 18 and 35 years old who had mild COVID-19 (a few samples of this study predate the infection). Cell type and time point are not known.

This chain joins TRBV7-9 and TRBJ2-5, with 8 bases matching TRBD1. The CDR3 consists of 15 residues. Germline-derived CDR1 and CDR2 are SEHNR and FQNEAQ (reference sequence). After removal of 1 base from V and 5 bases from J, the junction contained 6 bases not matched to a gene. The CDR3 DNA is TGTGCCAGCAGCTTAGTTTGGCAGGGGGCTGAGACCCAGTACTTC. Translating gives CASSLVWQGAETQYF.

The J gene is TRBJ2-7, the V gene TRBV6-5; D unresolved. The CDR3 spans 15 residues. The germline V gene has CDR1 MNHEY and CDR2 SVGAGI. With 6 bases removed from V and 0 bases from J, the gap between germline ends came to 15 bases. CDR3 amino acids: CASSLGRDSSYEQYF. DNA for the CDR3: TGTGCCAGCAGCCTCGGACGCGATAGCTCCTACGAGCAGTACTTC.

This clonotype turned up a few times. The V call is TRBV28, the J call TRBJ2-7; TRBD1 matches at 9 bases. This CDR3 is 15 amino acids long. J gave up 2 bases and V 4 bases, and 6 bases lay outside the gene matches. Germline CDR1 is MDHEN and CDR2 is SYDVKM. Written as DNA, the CDR3 is TGTGCCAGCAGTTGGACAGGGGAGGTGGCCTACGAGCAGTACGTC. It translates to CASSWTGEVAYEQYV.

The rearrangement links TRBV12-3 or TRBV12-4 to TRBJ2-2; 9 nucleotides line up with TRBD1. The V gene end was trimmed by 8 bases and the J gene end by 5 bases; junction bases not matched to a gene: 0. The CDR3 is 12 residues long. CDR3 loop: CASDRGTGELFF. DNA for the CDR3: TGTGCCAGCGACAGGGGGACCGGGGAGCTGTTTTTT.

This clonotype was observed many times. This chain connects TRBV4-3 to TRBJ1-2; D is possibly TRBD1 (5 bases). This CDR3 is 11 amino acids long. The germline V gene encodes CDR1 LGHNA and CDR2 YSLEER. Trimming shortened V by 10 bases and J by 8 bases, and 14 bases separated the two germline ends. The CDR3 here is CATLGQGGYTF. CDR3 nucleotides: TGCGCCACCCTCGGGCAGGGCGGCTACACCTTC.